This T cell receptor (beta chain) was found in a study of cytomegalovirus exposure and HLA in healthy donors. Findings of the study overall: Overall, roughly 170 TCR beta chains were annotated as cytomegalovirus-associated. The classifier reportedly diagnosed cytomegalovirus status with high sensitivity and specificity.

The protocol was immunoSEQ multiplex PCR, while the TCRdb copy is restricted to in-frame clones and leaves out a portion. The table lists roughly 150,000 clones, about 80% of them singletons. As regards this clone: Its antigen is undetermined.

The sequence was collected from a man aged 25-40 years in good health and CMV-seropositive. Sequencing used PBMCs.

The chain's CDR3 is CASSGDYRETQYF. The DNA of the CDR3 is TGTGCCAGCAGTGGGGACTACAGAGAGACCCAGTACTTC. The rearrangement joins TRBV2 to TRBJ2-5; 7 bases map to TRBD2. Germline loops: CDR1 SNHLY, CDR2 FYNNEI. The CDR3 spans 13 residues. The ends lost 4 bases at V and 4 bases at J; junction bases unmatched: 3.